The 5 T cell receptor beta chains below were found in one sample sequenced in a study of blood T cell repertoires in COVID-19. The data were produced by immunoSEQ multiplex PCR, yet TCRdb's version contains in-frame clones alone and is incomplete. The sample holds some 11,000 clones, roughly four fifths seen once. Material: peripheral blood. The receptors originated from a human donor in a cohort sampled during active COVID-19.

V gene TRBV7-2 combines with J gene TRBJ1-1; a weak D match, TRBD1 (6 bases). This CDR3 spans 14 amino acids. V lost 1 base to trimming and J lost 3 bases, with 9 bases between them. CDR1 is SGHTA, CDR2 FQGNSA, per germline. CDR3 in amino acids: CASSLVGGYTEAFF. The CDR3, as DNA: TGTGCCAGCAGCTTAGTAGGGGGATACACTGAAGCTTTCTTT. Variable domain in full (rest from reference TRBV7-2 and TRBJ1-1): GAGVSQSPSNKVTEKGKDVELRCDPISGHTALYWYRQSLGQGLEFLIYFQGNSAPDKSGLPSDRFSAERTGGSVSTLTIQRTQQEDSAVYLCASSLVGGYTEAFFGQGTRLTVV.

The J gene is TRBJ2-7, the V gene TRBV10-3, with 8 bases fitting TRBD2. Germline V gene sequence: CDR1 ENHRY, CDR2 SYGVKD. The J segment lost 3 bases and the V segment lost 6 bases, leaving 7 bases of the junction unmatched. The CDR3 covers 14 residues. The chain's CDR3 is CAIRGAGANYEQYF. For the CDR3, the DNA is TGTGCCATCAGAGGAGCGGGAGCCAACTACGAGCAGTACTTC.

This sequence joins TRBV11-2 and TRBJ2-5, with a tentative D call TRBD1 (5 bases). Trimming left V 2 bases short and J 5 bases short, with 12 bases between. Germline V gene data show CDR1 as SGHAT and CDR2 as FQNNGV. The CDR3 totals 14 residues. The CDR3 sequence is CASSLNTGRETQYF. CDR3 nucleotides: TGTGCCAGCAGCTTAAACACAGGACGGGAGACCCAGTACTTC.

The CDR3 sequence is CASSLQFRAETQYF. For the CDR3, the DNA is TGTGCCAGCAGCTTACAATTCAGGGCAGAGACCCAGTACTTC. This chain connects TRBV7-8 to TRBJ2-5; the D gene is possibly TRBD1 (5 bases). CDR1 and CDR2 (germline): SGHVS, FQNEAQ. Trimming shortened V by 2 bases and J by 4 bases, and 11 bases separated the two germline ends. CDR3 length: 14 amino acids.

The rearrangement uses TRBV7-6 and TRBJ2-7; the match to TRBD1 covers 7 bases. V shed 6 bases and J 8 bases; nucleotides not matched to a gene: 10. Germline V CDR1 and CDR2: SGHVS, FNYEAQ. The CDR3 consists of 13 residues. The CDR3 spells CASSSATGYKQYF. The DNA of the CDR3 is TGTGCCAGCAGTTCAGCGACAGGGTACAAGCAGTACTTC.